Presented here are 30 T cell receptor beta chains from one specimen sequenced in a study of T cell repertoires in cytomegalovirus infection. Each CDR3 protein is one row after TCRdb ran MiXCR on the reads. The sample contains around 450,000 distinct CDR3 sequences, approximately 31% of which appear only once. The sequenced material came from PBMCs. These receptors were collected from a human donor in good health (CMV status not recorded). Some clones in this sample may be carry-over from other donors' samples.

V usage is TRBV11-2 and J usage is TRBJ2-6; 8 nucleotides agree with TRBD1. V was pared by 1 base and J by 4 bases, with 9 bases of the junction left unmatched. The CDR3 consists of 18 residues. The germline V gene has CDR1 SGHAT and CDR2 FQNNGV. This chain's CDR3 is CASSLVWTGSSGANVLTF. The CDR3 nucleotides read TGTGCCAGCAGCTTAGTTTGGACAGGGTCTTCAGGGGCCAACGTCCTGACTTTC.

The sample holds many counts of this clonotype. The chain joins TRBV7-9 to TRBJ2-5; TRBD1 agrees at 11 bases. Trimming cost V 5 bases and J 3 bases; bases outside gene matches: 5. Germline V lookup: CDR1 SEHNR, CDR2 FQNEAQ (reference sequence). There are 15 residues in the CDR3. CDR3 nucleotides: TGTGCCAGCAGCCCCCGGACAGGGGGCAAAGAGACCCAGTACTTC. Its protein is CASSPRTGGKETQYF.

This clonotype is a singleton in its sample. The chain uses TRBV5-4 and TRBJ2-1; D might be TRBD1 or TRBD2, each matching 5 bases. The ends were cut back, 0 bases at V and 9 bases at J, with 10 bases in the middle. CDR1 and CDR2 (germline): SGHNT, YYREEE (reference sequence). The CDR3 totals 13 residues. CDR3 in amino acids: CASSLVSGREQFF. CDR3 coding DNA: TGTGCCAGCAGCTTGGTTTCGGGGCGTGAGCAGTTCTTC.

Many counts were recorded for this clonotype. The chain carries TRBV7-8 and TRBJ2-2; 7 nucleotides align to TRBD2. The CDR3 sequence is 15 residues long. Germline CDR1 is SGHVS and CDR2 is FQNEAQ. J lost 5 bases, V lost 0 bases, and 3 bases had no gene match. This CDR3 is CASSLAGGVTGELFF. The CDR3, as DNA: TGTGCCAGCAGCTTAGCGGGGGGGGTTACCGGGGAGCTGTTTTTT. Filled out from reference TRBV7-8 and TRBJ2-2, the complete variable domain reads GAGVSQSPRYKVAKRGQDVALRCDPISGHVSLFWYQQALGQGPEFLTYFQNEAQLDKSGLPSDRFFAERPEGSVSTLKIQRTQQEDSAVYLCASSLAGGVTGELFFGEGSRLTVL.

This clonotype came up a few times. This chain links TRBV12-3 or TRBV12-4 with TRBJ2-3; D may match TRBD1 or TRBD2 (5 bases each). The CDR3 totals 17 residues. V lost 4 bases, J lost 5 bases, and 22 bases lay in between. CDR3 amino acids: CASSYLTGTPGGDTQYF. The DNA for the CDR3 is TGTGCCAGCAGTTACCTAACCGGGACGCCTGGGGGAGATACGCAGTATTTT.

The V gene is TRBV7-2, the J gene TRBJ2-1; tentative D call: TRBD2 (7 bases). CDR3 length equals 18 residues. Trimming left V 1 base short and J 0 bases short, with 16 bases between. Germline assignment: CDR1 SGHTA and CDR2 FQGNSA. CDR3 sequence reads: CASSLGGGGGHSYNEQFF. The CDR3 nucleotides are TGTGCCAGCAGCTTAGGTGGGGGGGGGGGGCACTCCTACAATGAGCAGTTCTTC.

This clonotype showed up many times. The chain couples TRBV7-6 to TRBJ2-6; D is ambiguous. Trimming took 2 bases from V and 2 from J, leaving 7 bases between them. Germline CDR1 reads SGHVS; CDR2 reads FNYEAQ. CDR3 length: 15 amino acids. In DNA, the CDR3 is TGTGCCAGCAGCTTATCGGGCGCTGGGGCCAACGTCCTGACTTTC. This codes for CASSLSGAGANVLTF. Complete variable domain (other parts from reference TRBV7-6 and TRBJ2-6): GAGVSQSPRYKVTKRGQDVALRCDPISGHVSLYWYRQALGQGPEFLTYFNYEAQQDKSGLPNDRFSAERPEGSISTLTIQRTEQRDSAMYRCASSLSGAGANVLTFGAGSRLTVL.

A remark on this clonotype: Just one base apart from a much larger clone, this may be a read error. Here the CDR3 omits its conserved ending phenylalanine or tryptophan, so a read error is the likely source. This rearrangement joins TRBV19 to TRBJ1-4, with D unclear. The CDR3 runs 12 residues. Germline CDR1 LNHDA, CDR2 SQIVND (reference sequence). V lost 5 bases, J lost 5 bases, and 6 bases lay in between. The DNA for the CDR3 is TGTGCCAGTAGTCTCAAAAATGAAAAACTGTTTTGT. Translated, it gives CASSLKNEKLFC.

V and J are TRBV6-2 or TRBV6-3 and TRBJ2-2; D unresolved. Trimming cost V 6 bases and J 0 bases, with 8 bases left between them. CDR1 MNHEY and CDR2 SVGEGT come from the germline V gene. The CDR3 sequence is 14 residues long. The CDR3 region has the DNA TGTGCCAGCAGGCACACATCGAACACCGGGGAGCTGTTTTTT. Translated, it gives CASRHTSNTGELFF.

The chain recombines TRBV6-2 or TRBV6-3 with TRBJ1-1; 8 bases map to TRBD1. Germline lookup yields CDR1 MNHEY and CDR2 SVGEGT. The junction had 6 bases not matched to a gene; V was cut back by 7 bases and J by 2 bases. This CDR3 has 14 amino acids. This CDR3 is CASTRTGINTEAFF. CDR3 sequence (DNA): TGTGCCAGCACCCGGACAGGGATCAACACTGAAGCTTTCTTT.

Concerning this clonotype itself: The junction differs from germline at one of its ends, possibly a read error. The chain couples TRBV15 to TRBJ2-1; D ambiguous. Germline CDR1 reads LNHNV; CDR2 reads YYDKDF (reference sequence). The CDR3 is 13 residues long. The chain's CDR3 is CDTSIGPNNEQFF. The CDR3 DNA reads as TGTGACACCAGCATTGGACCGAACAATGAGCAGTTCTTC.

This clonotype was seen many times. The gene calls are TRBV7-9 and TRBJ1-2; a possible D gene is TRBD1 (5 bases). Germline lookup yields CDR1 SEHNR and CDR2 FQNEAQ (reference sequence). There are 14 residues in the CDR3. Trimming pared 4 bases from V and 7 bases from J, leaving 16 bases between. CDR3 sequence (DNA): TGTGCCAGCAGCTACGGGGAGGAAGGGGTTGGCTACACCTTC. Protein sequence: CASSYGEEGVGYTF.

As concerns this clonotype: One base away lies a much larger clone, so this may be a sequencing read error. This chain uses TRBV7-3 with TRBJ1-1, with TRBD1 matching 10 bases. Germline V gene data show CDR1 as SGHTA and CDR2 as FQGTGA. V lost 6 bases and J lost 6; bases outside the gene matches: 10. The CDR3 is 15 residues long. The CDR3 nucleotides read TGTGCCAGCAGTTCCGGGACAGGGGCTAACGCTGAAGCTTTCTTT. Its protein is CASSSGTGANAEAFF.

This clonotype was observed a single time. The rearrangement links TRBV12-3 or TRBV12-4 to TRBJ2-7; maybe TRBD1 (6 bases). This CDR3 spans 12 amino acids. V was trimmed by 6 bases and J by 3 bases, leaving 9 bases between them. In DNA form, the CDR3 reads TGTGCCAGCAGCAGACAGGACTACGAGCAGTACTTC. Translated, it gives CASSRQDYEQYF.

The J gene is TRBJ1-2, the V gene TRBV7-6; perhaps TRBD1 as D (5 bases). Trimming removed 3 bases from V and 7 bases from J, with 12 bases in between. CDR3 length: 13 residues. CDR1 is SGHVS and CDR2 is FNYEAQ in the germline V gene. Here the CDR3 reads CASSFTGTFGYTF. The DNA of the CDR3 is TGTGCCAGCAGCTTCACAGGAACTTTTGGCTACACCTTC.

This clonotype was seen more than once but under ten times. The chain is built from TRBV7-6 and TRBJ1-2; D perhaps matches TRBD1 (5 bases). CDR1 and CDR2 (germline): SGHVS, FNYEAQ. The CDR3 totals 17 residues. Trimming shortened V by 1 base and J by 2 bases, and 17 bases separated the two germline ends. In DNA, the CDR3 is TGTGCCAGCAGCTTAGGGGTTGGGGGAGAGGAAAACTATGGCTACACCTTC. This codes for CASSLGVGGEENYGYTF.

The rearrangement joins TRBV7-9 to TRBJ2-1, with D unclear. CDR3 size: 15 residues. The V end was cut by 11 bases, the J end by 5 bases, with 22 bases between. Germline values: CDR1 SEHNR, CDR2 FQNEAQ (reference sequence). The CDR3 protein is CALNPRDFLNNEQFF. The CDR3 DNA follows: TGTGCCCTAAACCCCCGTGACTTCCTTAACAATGAGCAGTTCTTC.

The chain has TRBV2 and TRBJ1-2; D is undetermined. Trimming stripped 1 base from V and 4 bases from J, with 7 bases between. The germline V gene encodes CDR1 SNHLY and CDR2 FYNNEI. The CDR3 consists of 13 residues. The CDR3 region is CASSEGRGYGYTF. The DNA for the CDR3 is TGTGCCAGCAGTGAAGGGCGGGGCTATGGCTACACCTTC. Full variable domain (rest looked up from reference TRBV2 and TRBJ1-2): EPEVTQTPSHQVTQMGQEVILRCVPISNHLYFYWYRQILGQKVEFLVSFYNNEISEKSEIFDDQFSVERPDGSNFTLKIRSTKLEDSAMYFCASSEGRGYGYTFGSGTRLTVV.

This clonotype was seen many times. This rearrangement joins TRBV28 to TRBJ2-3, with 13 bases aligning to TRBD2. V lost 5 bases and J lost 5; bases outside the gene matches: 7. Germline loops: CDR1 MDHEN, CDR2 SYDVKM. There are 16 residues in the CDR3. CDR3 amino acids: CASSRGTSGVRDTQYF. The CDR3 DNA sequence: TGTGCCAGCAGTCGAGGGACTAGCGGGGTTCGAGATACGCAGTATTTT.

The CDR3: CSAQVGTGGKGYTF. The CDR3 DNA reads as TGCAGTGCTCAAGTAGGGACAGGTGGGAAAGGCTACACCTTC. The gene calls are TRBV20-1 and TRBJ1-2; TRBD1 aligns across 8 bases. The CDR3 runs 14 residues. The ends lost 5 bases at V and 8 bases at J; junction bases unmatched: 13. Germline values: CDR1 DFQATT, CDR2 SNEGSKA (reference sequence).

As to this clonotype: A clone one base away is much larger, so this may be a read error. The chain uses TRBV4-3 and TRBJ1-5; 9 bases align to TRBD1. The CDR3 length is 16 residues. Germline V gene lookup returns CDR1 LGHNA and CDR2 YSLEER. The CDR3 loop reads CASSPFFDRGYQPQQF. The DNA for the CDR3 is TGCGCCAGCAGCCCCTTCTTCGACAGGGGGTACCAGCCCCAGCAGTTT.

This clonotype appeared a single time. This chain uses TRBV19 with TRBJ1-3; D gene unclear. Between the trimmed V and J ends, which lost 7 bases and 1 base, there was a span of 11 bases. CDR3 length equals 14 residues. Germline CDR1 is LNHDA and CDR2 is SQIVND (reference sequence). The CDR3 reads CASMAGWSGNTIYF. The DNA for the CDR3 is TGTGCCAGTATGGCCGGGTGGTCTGGAAACACCATATATTTT.

This chain connects TRBV7-6 to TRBJ1-6; D remains unclear. V was clipped by 4 bases and J by 10 bases, with 11 bases between them. The CDR3 runs 13 residues. Germline V gene data show CDR1 as SGHVS and CDR2 as FNYEAQ. CDR3 bases: TGTGCCAGCAGCTCGGAGGGAATCTCACCCCTCCACTTT. Protein product: CASSSEGISPLHF.

Concerning this clonotype itself: The conserved final phenylalanine or tryptophan is absent from the CDR3, which likely points to a read error. The chain joins TRBV11-3 to TRBJ1-1; D is uncertain. The V end was cut by 5 bases, the J end by 7 bases, with 17 bases between. The CDR3 loop spans 14 amino acids. The germline gives CDR1 SGHNT, CDR2 YENEEA. CDR3 coding DNA: TGTGCCAGCAGCATGACGGCGGACCAGCGTGAAGCTTTCTTG. Protein sequence: CASSMTADQREAFL.

This chain links TRBV7-8 with TRBJ2-7; weak D call: TRBD1 (6 bases). This CDR3 comprises 15 residues. The germline gives CDR1 SGHVS, CDR2 FQNEAQ. With 0 bases removed from V and 5 bases from J, the gap between germline ends came to 14 bases. The chain's CDR3 is CASSLADTGLHEQYF. The CDR3 nucleotides read TGTGCCAGCAGCTTAGCGGATACAGGGCTACACGAGCAGTACTTC.

The rearrangement joins TRBV28 to TRBJ2-3; 8 bases match TRBD1. With 10 bases clipped from V and 0 bases from J, the junction kept 6 bases outside the gene matches. The CDR3 covers 14 residues. Germline V gene data show CDR1 as MDHEN and CDR2 as SYDVKM. The DNA of the CDR3 is TGTGCCACCTCCAGACAGGGGAGCACAGATACGCAGTATTTT. Its protein is CATSRQGSTDTQYF.

The V and J genes are TRBV5-1 and TRBJ2-1, with D unresolved. The CDR3 totals 14 residues. The germline gives CDR1 SGHRS, CDR2 YFSETQ. The V and J ends lost 5 bases and 6 bases respectively, with 15 bases between them. CDR3 protein: CASRGQASLNEQFF. CDR3 in DNA: TGCGCCAGCAGAGGGCAGGCCAGTCTCAATGAGCAGTTCTTC.

This CDR3 is CASSQTGTSNTEAFF. Here the CDR3 DNA reads TGTGCCAGCAGCCAGACCGGGACAAGCAACACTGAAGCTTTCTTT. The chain is built from TRBV11-2 and TRBJ1-1; the D gene is possibly TRBD1 (6 bases). The V end lost 5 bases, the J end lost 2 bases, and 15 bases lay between the germline ends. Germline V gene data show CDR1 as SGHAT and CDR2 as FQNNGV. The CDR3 consists of 15 residues.

This clonotype was observed at least ten times. The V gene is TRBV7-2, the J gene TRBJ2-5; D is perhaps TRBD2 (5 bases). Looked up from germline, CDR1 is SGHTA and CDR2 is FQGNSA. This CDR3 comprises 14 residues. Trimming pared 1 base from V and 4 bases from J, leaving 10 bases between. The CDR3, as DNA: TGTGCCAGCAGCTTAGGTCTCGCGGGAGAGACCCAGTACTTC. Translation: CASSLGLAGETQYF.

Comment on this clonotype: A much larger clonotype is one base distant, so this may be a read error. The genes are TRBV6-2 or TRBV6-3 and TRBJ1-1, with TRBD1 matching 11 bases. J was trimmed by 0 bases and V by 0 bases; bases with no gene match: 18. This CDR3 has 22 residues. The germline gives CDR1 MNHEY, CDR2 SVGEGT. The CDR3 loop is CASSYSMVGQGASVRVNTEAFF. In DNA form, the CDR3 reads TGTGCCAGCAGTTACTCGATGGTTGGACAGGGGGCAAGTGTAAGAGTGAACACTGAAGCTTTCTTT.